This TCR beta chain was observed in a study of monozygotic twins with cystic fibrosis. General study findings and limits: In 13 of 16 pairs, V gene usage was closest to the co-twin's. The repertoire was suggested to be naive-dominated, clonality median approximately 0.0098. No link emerged between shared CDR3 counts and age, concordance or severity.

Notes on this clone: The target antigen is unknown.

Clones were sequenced by immunoSEQ multiplex PCR, and TCRdb holds only the in-frame ones, with some missing. The table lists tens of thousands of clones, 95% to 97% of them singletons. V dropped 1 base and J dropped 8; count of bases not matched to a gene: 13. This CDR3 spans 17 amino acids. From germline, CDR1 is MNHNS and CDR2 SASEGT. The sequence was collected from a girl between 2 and 10 years old with cystic fibrosis. This rearrangement joins TRBV6-1 to TRBJ1-1; 10 bases map to TRBD1. The sample taken for sequencing was blood. CDR3 residues: CASSEELDRGSRREAFF. The DNA of the CDR3 is TGTGCCAGCAGTGAAGAGCTGGACAGGGGGTCAAGGCGGGAAGCTTTCTTT.